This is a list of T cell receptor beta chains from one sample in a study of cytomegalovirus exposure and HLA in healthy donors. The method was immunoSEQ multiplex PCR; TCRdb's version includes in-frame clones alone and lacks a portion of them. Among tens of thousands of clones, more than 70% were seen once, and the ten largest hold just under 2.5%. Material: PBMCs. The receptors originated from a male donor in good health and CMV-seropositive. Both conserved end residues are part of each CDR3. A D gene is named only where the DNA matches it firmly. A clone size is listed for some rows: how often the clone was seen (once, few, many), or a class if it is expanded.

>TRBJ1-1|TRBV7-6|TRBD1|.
TGTGCCAGCAGCTTGGGGACAGGGATGTATACTGAAGCTTTCTTT
CASSLGTGMYTEAFF
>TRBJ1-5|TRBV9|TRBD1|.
TGTGCCAGCAGCCTCGGGACAGGACCCAAATGGCCCCAGCATTTT
CASSLGTGPKWPQHF
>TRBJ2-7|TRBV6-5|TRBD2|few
TGTGCCAGCAGTTACTCGTCTAGCGGGAGGGCGTACGAGCAGTACTTC
CASSYSSSGRAYEQYF
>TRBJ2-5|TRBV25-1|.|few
TGTGCCAGCAGTCTAAAAGAGACCCAGTACTTC
CASSLKETQYF
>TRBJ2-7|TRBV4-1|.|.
TGCGCCAGCAGCCAAGCACTGAACCCCTACGAGCAGTACTTC
CASSQALNPYEQYF
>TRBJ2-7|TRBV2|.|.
TGTGCCAGCAGTGGGATAGGACAGTCCTACGAGCAGTACTTC
CASSGIGQSYEQYF
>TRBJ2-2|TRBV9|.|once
TGTGCCAGCAGCGTAGATCTAGTACCCGGGGAGCTGTTTTTT
CASSVDLVPGELFF
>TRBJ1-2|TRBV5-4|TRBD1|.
TGTGCCAGCAGCTTGGGGCAGGGGGCAGGTGGCTACACCTTC
CASSLGQGAGGYTF
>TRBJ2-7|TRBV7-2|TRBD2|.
TGTGCCAGCAGCTTAGTGGGACTAGCTGTGGTGGGTAACTACGAGCAGTACTTC
CASSLVGLAVVGNYEQYF
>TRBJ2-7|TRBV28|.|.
TGTGCCAGCAGCGGCATAGCGGACTCCTACGAGCAGTACTTC
CASSGIADSYEQYF
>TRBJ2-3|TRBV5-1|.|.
TGCGCCAGCAGCTTTGAGAGGGCTAGCACAGATACGCAGTATTTT
CASSFERASTDTQYF
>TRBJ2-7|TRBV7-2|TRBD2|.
TGTGCCAGCAGCTCAAGACTAGCGGGAGGGGGCGAGCAGTACTTC
CASSSRLAGGGEQYF
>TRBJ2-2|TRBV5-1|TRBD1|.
TGCGCCAGCAGTAGGACAGGGGGGCCGAACACCGGGGAGCTGTTTTTT
CASSRTGGPNTGELFF
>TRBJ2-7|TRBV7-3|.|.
TGTGCCAGCAGCTTAGGTGGGGGGGCGCACGAGCAGTACTTC
CASSLGGGAHEQYF
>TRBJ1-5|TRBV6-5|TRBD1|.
TGTGCCAGCACCCCGGACAGGGGGCGGAATCAGCCCCAGCATTTT
CASTPDRGRNQPQHF